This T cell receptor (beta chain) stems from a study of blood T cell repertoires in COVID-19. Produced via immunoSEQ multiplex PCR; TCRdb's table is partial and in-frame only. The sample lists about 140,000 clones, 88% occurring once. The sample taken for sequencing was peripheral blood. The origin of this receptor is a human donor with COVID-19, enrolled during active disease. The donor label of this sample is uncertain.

CDR3 DNA sequence: TGTGCCAGTAGCCTCCCTGTGGGAGGGGCAGCTTTCTTT. Translated, it gives CASSLPVGGAAFF. J is TRBJ1-1 and V is TRBV19, with D possibly matching TRBD1 (5 bases). CDR1 and CDR2 from the germline V gene are LNHDA and SQIVND (reference sequence). This CDR3 is built from 13 residues. Trimming took off 6 bases at V and 10 bases at J, with 18 bases between the two ends.